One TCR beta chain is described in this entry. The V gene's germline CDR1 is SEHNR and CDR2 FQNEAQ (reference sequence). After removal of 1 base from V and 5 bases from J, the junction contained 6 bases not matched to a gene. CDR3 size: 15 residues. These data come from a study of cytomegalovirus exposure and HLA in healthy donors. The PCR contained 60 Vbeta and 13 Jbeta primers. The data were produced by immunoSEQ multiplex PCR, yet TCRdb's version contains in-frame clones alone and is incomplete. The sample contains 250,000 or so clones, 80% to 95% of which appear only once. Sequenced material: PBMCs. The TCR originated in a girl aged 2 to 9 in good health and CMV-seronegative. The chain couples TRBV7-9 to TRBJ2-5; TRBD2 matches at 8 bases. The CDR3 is CASSLGGTSYETQYF. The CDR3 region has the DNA TGTGCCAGCAGCTTAGGCGGGACTAGTTACGAGACCCAGTACTTC. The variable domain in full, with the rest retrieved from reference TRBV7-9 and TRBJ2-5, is DTGVSQNPRHKITKRGQNVTFRCDPISEHNRLYWYRQTLGQGPEFLTYFQNEAQLEKSRLLSDRFSAERPKGSFSTLEIQRTEQGDSAMYLCASSLGGTSYETQYFGPGTRLLVL.